This T cell receptor beta chain was documented in a study of blood T cell repertoires in COVID-19. Study details: In each case, the material was cDNA or gDNA derived from T cells, B-cell-depleted T cells, or PBMCs.

Those who participated ranged in age from roughly 18 to 90 years and resided in some 24 US areas. Assignments of participants to cohorts depended upon their own reported clinical history. V dropped 0 bases and J dropped 6; count of bases not matched to a gene: 4. The CDR3 is 14 residues long. The germline V gene has CDR1 GTSNPN and CDR2 SVGIG (reference sequence). In the source study's methods: Nucleated cell number was recorded as an estimate derived from reference gene primer amplification. Libraries were prepared by immunoSEQ multiplex PCR; TCRdb keeps only in-frame clonotypes and omits some of them. V, J and clone size derive from that table, while D and trimming were established from the DNA sequence. The sample comprises fewer than 200,000 clones, roughly 87% of which are singletons, and 1% to 1.5% rests with the top ten. This clone has a handful of counts.

The sequence was obtained from a human donor with acute COVID-19. The donor label of this sample is uncertain. The gene calls are TRBV30 and TRBJ1-2; the match to TRBD1 covers 10 bases. The sample taken for sequencing was PBMCs or T cells enriched from blood (not recorded which). The CDR3 loop is CAWSVRGTGDGYTF. CDR3 sequence (DNA): TGTGCCTGGAGTGTACGAGGGACAGGGGATGGCTACACCTTC. The full variable domain, in which reference TRBV30 and TRBJ1-2 provide the parts outside the CDR3, is SQTIHQWPATLVQPVGSPLSLECTVEGTSNPNLYWYRQAAGRGLQLLFYSVGIGQISSEVPQNLSASRPQDRQFILSSKKLLLSDSGFYLCAWSVRGTGDGYTFGSGTRLTVV.